The 12 T cell receptor beta chains below come from one sample, sequenced in a study of blood T cell repertoires in COVID-19. TCRdb's table, derived via immunoSEQ multiplex PCR, lists solely in-frame clones and lacks some. This table holds more than 110,000 clones, approximately 87% found once. The sample was peripheral blood. The receptors originated from a woman aged 40 to 50 with acute or convalescent COVID-19.

The chain carries TRBV7-2 and TRBJ1-1; D not certain. The V and J ends lost 2 bases and 4 bases respectively, with 11 bases between them. In germline, CDR1 is SGHTA, CDR2 FQGNSA. The CDR3 length is 14 residues. The CDR3 is CASSLNSKGTEAFF. CDR3 DNA: TGTGCCAGCAGCTTAAACAGTAAAGGCACTGAAGCTTTCTTT.

CDR3 nucleotides: TGTGCCAGCTCACGACAGTCCCAAGAGACCCAGTACTTC. It specifies CASSRQSQETQYF. The V gene is TRBV18, the J gene TRBJ2-5, with TRBD1 as a possible D gene (5 bases). V was cut by 4 bases and J by 1 base, with 7 bases left in between. Germline CDR1 is KGHSH and CDR2 is LQKENI. This CDR3 is built from 13 residues.

This CDR3 is CASSQVELAEGTGELFF. CDR3 nucleotides: TGTGCCAGCAGCCAAGTAGAGCTAGCGGAGGGCACCGGGGAGCTGTTTTTT. The chain combines TRBV4-2 with TRBJ2-2; 7 bases fit TRBD2. This CDR3 contains 17 residues. The junction had 9 bases not matched to a gene; V was cut back by 1 base and J by 4 bases. Looked up from germline, CDR1 is LGHNA and CDR2 is YNFKEQ.

This clone was detected only once. V gene TRBV7-2 combines with J gene TRBJ2-7; 13 nucleotides line up with TRBD2. Germline CDR1 and CDR2: SGHTA and FQGNSA. CDR3 size: 15 residues. The ends lost 4 bases at V and 2 bases at J; junction bases unmatched: 2. The CDR3 loop is CASSSGLAGAYEQYF. Here the CDR3 DNA reads TGTGCCAGCAGCTCCGGACTAGCGGGGGCCTACGAGCAGTACTTC. Using reference TRBV7-2 and TRBJ2-7 for the parts outside the CDR3, the full variable domain is GAGVSQSPSNKVTEKGKDVELRCDPISGHTALYWYRQSLGQGLEFLIYFQGNSAPDKSGLPSDRFSAERTGGSVSTLTIQRTQQEDSAVYLCASSSGLAGAYEQYFGPGTRLTVT.

V and J are TRBV28 and TRBJ2-7, with TRBD1 matching over 9 bases. From germline, CDR1 is MDHEN and CDR2 SYDVKM. After removal of 5 bases from V and 7 bases from J, the junction contained 12 bases not matched to a gene. The CDR3 totals 15 residues. The CDR3: CASSAPGQGAGEQYF. CDR3 in DNA: TGTGCCAGCAGTGCGCCGGGACAGGGAGCGGGTGAGCAGTACTTC.

The rearrangement links TRBV19 to TRBJ2-1; D may be TRBD2 (6 bases). This CDR3 has 10 amino acids. Trimming cost V 8 bases and J 10 bases, with 9 bases left between them. Germline lookup yields CDR1 LNHDA and CDR2 SQIVND (reference sequence). CDR3 coding DNA: TGTGCCAGTCGCGGGAAAGAGCAGTTCTTC. Its protein is CASRGKEQFF.

The rearrangement uses TRBV4-3 and TRBJ1-2; TRBD1 might be the D (5 bases). Trimming removed 0 bases from V and 2 bases from J, with 10 bases in between. From germline, CDR1 is LGHNA and CDR2 YSLEER. CDR3 size: 15 residues. Here the CDR3 reads CASSQEGDRNYGYTF. The CDR3, as DNA: TGCGCCAGCAGCCAAGAAGGGGATCGAAACTATGGCTACACCTTC.

The chain uses TRBV7-2 and TRBJ2-2; TRBD2 agrees at 13 bases. Germline loops: CDR1 SGHTA, CDR2 FQGNSA. This CDR3 is 16 amino acids long. Germline trimming cut 5 bases from V and 7 bases from J; bases unmatched to any gene: 7. CDR3 bases: TGTGCCAGCAGCCTGGGGACTAGCGGGGATGGCGGGGAGCTGTTTTTT. Encoded protein: CASSLGTSGDGGELFF.

The V and J genes are TRBV4-3 and TRBJ1-2; D gene ambiguous. The CDR3 is 13 amino acids. V shed 0 bases and J shed 11 bases, with 13 bases lying between them. Germline V gene lookup returns CDR1 LGHNA and CDR2 YSLEER. The CDR3 region is CASSQDRWAPYTF. Here the CDR3 DNA reads TGCGCCAGCAGCCAAGATCGATGGGCCCCGTACACCTTC.

The gene calls are TRBV18 and TRBJ2-7; tentative D call: TRBD1 (6 bases). Per the germline V gene, CDR1 is KGHSH and CDR2 is LQKENI. CDR3 length: 14 amino acids. V was cut by 4 bases and J by 4 bases, with 14 bases left in between. The CDR3 coding sequence is TGTGCCAGCTCACTCCGACAGGAACCTTACGAGCAGTACTTC. Translating it yields CASSLRQEPYEQYF.

The chain employs TRBV9 and TRBJ2-7; tentative D call: TRBD2 (7 bases). The CDR3 is made up of 15 amino acids. From germline, CDR1 is SGDLS and CDR2 YYNGEE. The V end was cut by 0 bases, the J end by 2 bases, with 12 bases between. CDR3 amino acids: CASSVEGGLPYEQYF. CDR3 nucleotides: TGTGCCAGCAGCGTAGAGGGGGGGCTCCCCTACGAGCAGTACTTC.

This clone was recorded only once. The V call is TRBV6-1, the J call TRBJ1-3, with D possibly being TRBD1 (5 bases). V gave up 4 bases and J gave up 0 bases, with 13 bases separating them. The CDR3 is 16 residues long. The germline gives CDR1 MNHNS, CDR2 SASEGT. The CDR3 nucleotides read TGTGCCAGCAGTGTAAACAGGAGAAGCTCTGGAAACACCATATATTTT. It is translated as CASSVNRRSSGNTIYF.